The 32 T cell receptor beta chains below come from one sample, sequenced in a study of T cell clones after liver transplantation. Assay used: immunoSEQ multiplex PCR; TCRdb lists only in-frame clones, some missing. The sample contains about 5,800 clones, approximately 30% of which appear only once. Their target antigens are unknown. Proliferating CFSE-low MLR cells were sequenced to define alloreactive TCRbeta sequences. The sample consisted of CD4+ T cells from cultured PBMCs. These receptors all stem from a human patient who received a liver transplant. Some T cells may arise from the graft donor.

This clone was detected only a few times. CDR3 nucleotides: TGTGCCAGCGGGGAGGGTTACCTAAATTCACCCCTCCACTTT. Residues: CASGEGYLNSPLHF. This rearrangement joins TRBV6-5 to TRBJ1-6; D is ambiguous. Germline V lookup: CDR1 MNHEY, CDR2 SVGAGI. This CDR3 contains 14 residues. The V end lost 8 bases, the J end lost 7 bases, and 15 bases lay between the germline ends.

By sample share, this clone is medium-sized. The chain couples TRBV5-1 to TRBJ2-1; TRBD2 might be the D (5 bases). The CDR3 extends over 16 amino acids. V lost 0 bases, J lost 1 base, and 11 bases lay in between. Per the germline V gene, CDR1 is SGHRS and CDR2 is YFSETQ. The DNA of the CDR3 is TGCGCCAGCAGCTTGGCGTCTACGGGGTCCTACAATGAGCAGTTCTTC. It translates to CASSLASTGSYNEQFF.

The CDR3 loop is CAISPTGGRSNQPQHF. The CDR3, as DNA: TGTGCCATCAGTCCGACAGGGGGAAGGTCAAATCAGCCCCAGCATTTT. The chain carries TRBV10-3 and TRBJ1-5, with 9 bases aligning to TRBD1. This CDR3 contains 16 residues. V gave up 5 bases and J gave up 4 bases; unmatched junction bases: 9. Germline V gives CDR1 ENHRY, CDR2 SYGVKD.

The rearrangement links TRBV19 to TRBJ2-3; D is uncertain. Germline-derived CDR1 and CDR2 are LNHDA and SQIVND (reference sequence). Trimming removed 5 bases from V and 4 bases from J, with 7 bases in between. The CDR3 length is 12 residues. The CDR3 coding sequence is TGTGCCAGTAGTCCAGGAGCAGATACGCAGTATTTT. It encodes CASSPGADTQYF.

V and J are TRBV30 and TRBJ1-1, with D possibly TRBD1 on 6 matching bases. CDR3 length: 13 amino acids. Germline lookup yields CDR1 GTSNPN and CDR2 SVGIG (reference sequence). The V gene lost 1 base and the J gene lost 6 bases, with 12 bases spanning the gap. The CDR3 region is CAWSGQDPSEAFF. In DNA form, the CDR3 reads TGTGCCTGGAGTGGACAGGACCCATCTGAAGCTTTCTTT.

This chain joins TRBV5-1 and TRBJ2-2; 12 positions match TRBD2. Germline V gene data show CDR1 as SGHRS and CDR2 as YFSETQ. With 6 bases clipped from V and 1 base from J, the junction kept 7 bases outside the gene matches. The CDR3 spans 17 residues. The CDR3 is CASKKRTSGMNTGELFF. In DNA form, the CDR3 reads TGCGCCAGCAAGAAGAGGACTAGCGGGATGAACACCGGGGAGCTGTTTTTT.

The V gene is TRBV6-5, the J gene TRBJ2-7; the D gene is possibly TRBD1 (6 bases). V lost 8 bases, J lost 2 bases, and 10 bases lay in between. The CDR3 extends over 12 amino acids. Germline V lookup: CDR1 MNHEY, CDR2 SVGAGI. The CDR3 DNA reads TGTGCCAGCGGACAGCCGACCTACGAGCAGTACTTC. Translating gives CASGQPTYEQYF.

A word on this clone: One base separates it from a far larger clone, so it is likely a read error. The rearrangement uses TRBV4-2 and TRBJ2-5, with TRBD2 matching over 11 bases. The germline gives CDR1 LGHNA, CDR2 YNFKEQ. The CDR3 is 16 amino acids. The V gene end was trimmed by 5 bases and the J gene end by 5 bases; junction bases not matched to a gene: 10. For the CDR3, the DNA is TGTGCCAGCAGCTTAATTAGCGGGGGGGCGGGTGAGACCCAGTACTTC. This sequence encodes CASSLISGGAGETQYF.

This clone is medium-sized (0.01 to 0.1%) by share. The chain recombines TRBV19 with TRBJ2-4; D is ambiguous. This CDR3 region has 16 residues. CDR1 is LNHDA, CDR2 SQIVND, per germline (reference sequence). Deletions cut 3 bases from V and 0 bases from J, with 12 bases between. CDR3 sequence (DNA): TGTGCCAGTAGTATTGGTGGCAGCCTAGCCAAAAACATTCAGTACTTC. It encodes CASSIGGSLAKNIQYF. Supplemented by reference TRBV19 and TRBJ2-4, the full variable domain reads DGGITQSPKYLFRKEGQNVTLSCEQNLNHDAMYWYRQDPGQGLRLIYYSQIVNDFQKGDIAEGYSVSREKKESFPLTVTSAQKNPTAFYLCASSIGGSLAKNIQYFGAGTRLSVL.

This clone occurred a few times. The J gene is TRBJ2-5, the V gene TRBV29-1, with D perhaps TRBD1 (6 bases). The better agreement between TRBJ2-7 and the DNA end casts doubt on the J call. This CDR3 has 14 amino acids. Per the germline V gene, CDR1 is SQVTM and CDR2 is ANQGSEA. The CDR3 region is CSGAARGQVGEQYF. The CDR3 region has the DNA TGCAGCGGCGCGGCCAGGGGTCAAGTCGGCGAGCAGTACTTC.

Of note for this clone: The CDR3 does not end in the conserved phenylalanine or tryptophan, so this is likely a read error. The rearrangement uses TRBV28 and TRBJ1-5, with D unclear. Germline values: CDR1 MDHEN, CDR2 SYDVKM. Trimming removed 1 base at V and 6 bases at J, with 7 bases between. The CDR3 runs to 13 residues. The CDR3 reads CASSLSSRQPQHL. The CDR3 region has the DNA TGTGCCAGCAGTTTATCCTCGCGTCAGCCCCAGCATCTT.

The V and J genes are TRBV11-2 and TRBJ2-2; 15 positions match TRBD2. This CDR3 comprises 15 residues. Germline V CDR1 and CDR2: SGHAT, FQNNGV. J gave up 9 bases and V 3 bases, and 2 bases lay outside the gene matches. In nucleotides, the CDR3 is TGTGCCAGCAGCTTGGGACTAGCGGGGGGCCGGGAGCTGTTTTTT. Translating it yields CASSLGLAGGRELFF.

This clone turned up a few times. The CDR3 DNA reads as TGTGCCAGCAGCTTGTTGAGGGGGCGGAACACTGAAGCTTTCTTT. Protein sequence: CASSLLRGRNTEAFF. The V call is TRBV4-2, the J call TRBJ1-1; 7 bases map to TRBD1. The CDR3 extends over 15 amino acids. After removal of 5 bases from V and 1 base from J, the junction contained 7 bases not matched to a gene. Per germline, CDR1 LGHNA and CDR2 YNFKEQ.

The chain has TRBV6-6 and TRBJ2-7; maybe TRBD2 (6 bases). In germline, CDR1 is MNHNY, CDR2 SVGAGI (reference sequence). The CDR3 extends over 14 amino acids. V was clipped by 5 bases and J by 6 bases, with 17 bases between them. Written as DNA, the CDR3 is TGTGCCAGCAGTAAAGGAGCTAGCGAATCCGAGCAGTACGTC. Encoded protein: CASSKGASESEQYV.

The chain uses TRBV5-1 and TRBJ2-3; TRBD2 aligns across 12 bases. J gave up 1 base and V 3 bases, and 0 bases lay outside the gene matches. Germline V lookup: CDR1 SGHRS, CDR2 YFSETQ. The CDR3 covers 15 residues. The CDR3 DNA reads as TGCGCCAGCAGCTGGACTAGCGGGGGCACAGATACGCAGTATTTT. Its translation is CASSWTSGGTDTQYF.

By sample share, this clone is medium-sized (0.01 to 0.1%). CDR3 in DNA: TGTGCCTGGAGTGCCACCCTAAAGCCCCGAGGCTACACCTTC. It is translated as CAWSATLKPRGYTF. V gene TRBV30 combines with J gene TRBJ1-2, with unresolved D. The germline V gene has CDR1 GTSNPN and CDR2 SVGIG (reference sequence). The length of the CDR3 is 14 residues. Trimming removed 1 base at V and 8 bases at J, with 17 bases between.

This clone was counted ten times or more. The V call is TRBV7-9, the J call TRBJ1-6; D not resolved. The CDR3 consists of 13 residues. The V gene's germline CDR1 is SEHNR and CDR2 FQNEAQ (reference sequence). Trimming stripped 5 bases from V and 8 bases from J, with 10 bases between. The CDR3 nucleotides read TGTGCCAGCAGCCTAGAGGCGTATTCACCCCTCCACTTT. Amino acid sequence: CASSLEAYSPLHF. The whole variable domain, remainder taken from reference TRBV7-9 and TRBJ1-6, is DTGVSQNPRHKITKRGQNVTFRCDPISEHNRLYWYRQTLGQGPEFLTYFQNEAQLEKSRLLSDRFSAERPKGSFSTLEIQRTEQGDSAMYLCASSLEAYSPLHFGNGTRLTVT.

Relative to its sample, this clone is large. The CDR3 DNA reads as TGTGCCAGCAGAGATCCCCGGGAGTGGGCAGATACGCAGTATTTT. This gives the protein CASRDPREWADTQYF. This chain joins TRBV2 and TRBJ2-3; maybe TRBD2 (6 bases). Trimming stripped 6 bases from V and 4 bases from J, with 17 bases between. This CDR3 region has 15 residues. Germline V gene lookup returns CDR1 SNHLY and CDR2 FYNNEI.

This clone has more than one count but fewer than ten. This chain links TRBV7-9 with TRBJ1-4; 8 nucleotides match TRBD1. CDR1 and CDR2 (germline): SEHNR, FQNEAQ (reference sequence). The V gene end was trimmed by 5 bases and the J gene end by 6 bases; junction bases not matched to a gene: 5. This CDR3 comprises 14 residues. The CDR3 spells CASSPGQGHEKLFF. The CDR3 nucleotides read TGTGCCAGCAGCCCCGGACAGGGACATGAAAAACTGTTTTTT.

The chain has TRBV6-5 and TRBJ2-6; no clear D gene. Trimming removed 6 bases from V and 1 base from J, with 10 bases in between. Germline-derived CDR1 and CDR2 are MNHEY and SVGAGI. The CDR3 is made up of 15 amino acids. For the CDR3, the DNA is TGTGCCAGCAGCCCCCAGCAGTCTGGGGCCAACGTCCTGACTTTC. It is translated as CASSPQQSGANVLTF.

V usage is TRBV2 and J usage is TRBJ2-3, with 10 nucleotides matching TRBD2. This CDR3 is built from 16 residues. Trimming took 8 bases from V and 5 from J; bases not matched to a gene: 13. Germline CDR1 and CDR2: SNHLY and FYNNEI. CDR3 nucleotides: TGTGCCAGCGGAGCCGGGCTAGCGGGGGCCGGAGATACGCAGTATTTT. It yields the protein CASGAGLAGAGDTQYF.

This clone is judged medium-sized. This CDR3 is also generated by other DNA sequences in the sample. J is TRBJ1-2 and V is TRBV6-5; D is unclear. Trimming shortened V by 6 bases and J by 2 bases, and 10 bases separated the two germline ends. Germline-derived CDR1 and CDR2 are MNHEY and SVGAGI. This CDR3 has 13 residues. The CDR3 is CASRRDRNYGYTF. As DNA, the CDR3 is TGTGCCAGCAGACGCGACCGAAACTATGGCTACACCTTC.

V and J are TRBV5-1 and TRBJ2-3; tentatively, D is TRBD2 (6 bases). Trimming left V 2 bases short and J 0 bases short, with 10 bases between. The CDR3 is made up of 15 amino acids. From germline, CDR1 is SGHRS and CDR2 YFSETQ. The chain's CDR3 is CASSFAGPSTDTQYF. The CDR3 DNA is TGCGCCAGCAGCTTTGCGGGGCCGAGCACAGATACGCAGTATTTT.

The V and J genes are TRBV10-3 and TRBJ1-1; D may be TRBD1 (5 bases). Trimming left V 2 bases short and J 8 bases short, with 6 bases between. CDR1 and CDR2 (germline): ENHRY, SYGVKD. The CDR3 is 11 amino acids. The CDR3 DNA reads as TGTGCCATCAGTGAGGACAGAGAAGCTTTCTTT. This sequence encodes CAISEDREAFF.

The J gene is TRBJ2-5, the V gene TRBV2; 15 nucleotides match TRBD2. CDR1 is SNHLY, CDR2 FYNNEI, per germline. Trimming at V came to 7 bases and at J to 6 bases, leaving 6 bases not matched to a gene. The CDR3 sequence is 15 residues long. In nucleotides, the CDR3 is TGTGCCAGCAAAGGACTAGCGGGAGGGGTACAGACCCAGTACTTC. Its protein is CASKGLAGGVQTQYF. Together with reference TRBV2 and TRBJ2-5, the CDR3 gives the full variable domain: EPEVTQTPSHQVTQMGQEVILRCVPISNHLYFYWYRQILGQKVEFLVSFYNNEISEKSEIFDDQFSVERPDGSNFTLKIRSTKLEDSAMYFCASKGLAGGVQTQYFGPGTRLLVL.

The chain carries TRBV5-1 and TRBJ2-5; TRBD1 is a possible D gene (5 bases). The length of the CDR3 is 13 residues. Trimming took 5 bases from V and 4 from J, leaving 12 bases between them. Germline CDR1 reads SGHRS; CDR2 reads YFSETQ. CDR3 coding DNA: TGCGCCAGCAGAGACAGAGGCGGAGAGACCCAGTACTTC. The encoded protein is CASRDRGGETQYF.

This clone is termed large. The genes are TRBV14 and TRBJ1-1; possible D gene TRBD1, 6 bases. V lost 4 bases, J lost 2 bases, and 8 bases lay in between. The CDR3 extends over 13 amino acids. Germline assignment: CDR1 SGHDN and CDR2 FVKESK. CDR3 residues: CASSLQGNTEAFF. CDR3 DNA: TGTGCCAGCAGCCTACAGGGTAACACTGAAGCTTTCTTT.

The V and J genes are TRBV19 and TRBJ2-1, with 10 positions matching TRBD1. This CDR3 contains 16 residues. V lost 6 bases to trimming and J lost 3 bases; unmatched junction nucleotides: 8. CDR1 and CDR2 (germline): LNHDA, SQIVND (reference sequence). CDR3 nucleotide sequence: TGTGCCAGTAGCCTAAGGACAGGGGGTGGCTACAATGAGCAGTTCTTC. Translated, it gives CASSLRTGGGYNEQFF.

This chain links TRBV29-1 with TRBJ1-6, with D perhaps TRBD1 (5 bases). The CDR3 covers 13 residues. Trimming took off 6 bases at V and 0 bases at J, with 6 bases between the two ends. In germline, CDR1 is SQVTM, CDR2 ANQGSEA. The CDR3 loop is CSVGVSYNSPLHF. The CDR3 DNA is TGCAGCGTAGGGGTCTCCTATAATTCACCCCTCCACTTT.

The V and J genes are TRBV21-1 and TRBJ2-7; no DNA check was done on the table's D call, TRBD1. TRBV21-1 is assigned pseudogene status. CDR3 length equals 14 residues. The DNA for the CDR3 is TGTGCCAGCAGCAGTGACAGGGAACCCTACGAGCAGTACTTC. Amino acids: CASSSDREPYEQYF.

This clone was observed a handful of times. The V gene is TRBV27, the J gene TRBJ2-2, with a possible D match to TRBD1 (6 bases). Looked up from germline, CDR1 is MNHEY and CDR2 is SMNVEV (reference sequence). The CDR3 spans 15 residues. V gave up 2 bases and J gave up 6 bases, with 13 bases separating them. CDR3 bases: TGTGCCAGCAGTTTAAGTGGGGGCAAGGCCGGGGAGCTGTTTTTT. Amino acids: CASSLSGGKAGELFF.

The V and J genes are TRBV6-6 and TRBJ1-5; D might be TRBD1 (5 bases). Trimming took 0 bases from V and 3 from J, leaving 9 bases between them. Germline values: CDR1 MNHNY, CDR2 SVGAGI (reference sequence). CDR3 length equals 15 residues. CDR3 in amino acids: CASSYSWGDNQPQHF. The CDR3 DNA is TGTGCCAGCAGTTACTCTTGGGGGGACAATCAGCCCCAGCATTTT.